This record covers a single TCR beta chain. Its antigen is as yet unknown. Other DNA sequences of this sample code for an identical CDR3. The length of the CDR3 is 15 residues. Unmatched junction bases numbered 5, after V lost 0 bases and J lost 6 bases. From germline, CDR1 is SGHRS and CDR2 YFSETQ. Sequencing was at deep level. TCRdb's copy holds only in-frame clones and misses some; the assay was immunoSEQ multiplex PCR. In the table there are about 1.5 million clones, 95% to 99% of which are singletons. This entry comes from a study of shared clonotypes between healthy human individuals. Study-level results: Larger estimated richness was generally recorded for naive subsets relative to memory subsets.

The source of this sequence is a man aged 25 to 40 in good health. This chain uses TRBV5-1 with TRBJ2-3; 9 bases map to TRBD2. Sample: naive CD4+ T cells sorted from blood. The subset: CD45RA+ positively selected. The CDR3 is CASSLGASGTDTQYF. CDR3 DNA: TGCGCCAGCAGCTTGGGAGCTAGCGGGACTGATACGCAGTATTTT. The full variable domain, in which reference TRBV5-1 and TRBJ2-3 provide the parts outside the CDR3, is KAGVTQTPRYLIKTRGQQVTLSCSPISGHRSVSWYQQTPGQGLQFLFEYFSETQRNKGNFPGRFSGRQFSNSRSEMNVSTLELGDSALYLCASSLGASGTDTQYFGPGTRLTVL.